The 9 T cell receptor beta chains in this list originate from one sample, sequenced in a study of T cells in Graves' hyperthyroidism and ophthalmopathy. Using RNA transcripts as the source, TCR beta CDR3 regions were amplified. Using the HTBI primer set, a first-round RT-PCR was run on the TCR CDR3. TCRdb itself ran the multiplex PCR reads through MiXCR, one entry per CDR3 protein. The top ten hold about 4% of the sample, which has 550,000 to 700,000 distinct CDR3 sequences, about 14% seen once. The source material was blood. The source of these receptors is a woman aged 40 to 50 with Graves' ophthalmopathy.

This clonotype was seen at least ten times. The chain employs TRBV12-3 or TRBV12-4 and TRBJ2-7, with unresolved D. The length of the CDR3 is 13 residues. V was clipped by 6 bases and J by 4 bases, with 13 bases between them. CDR3 sequence: CASSHPSGYEQYF. In DNA form, the CDR3 reads TGTGCCAGCAGCCACCCGAGTGGGTACGAGCAGTACTTC.

In this sample, this clonotype turned up many times. This may be a read error: a much more frequent sequence differs by one nucleotide. This chain joins TRBV25-1 and TRBJ2-2; D call uncertain. This CDR3 has 12 residues. Germline V CDR1 and CDR2: MGHDK, SYGVNS. CDR3 DNA: TGTGCCAGCAGTGAGAACAGCGGGGAGCTGTTTTTT. Protein sequence: CASSENSGELFF.

This clonotype came up many times. The chain recombines TRBV6-1 with TRBJ2-7, with D possibly being TRBD1 (5 bases). Trimming shortened V by 6 bases and J by 3 bases, and 12 bases separated the two germline ends. This CDR3 region has 13 residues. Per germline, CDR1 MNHNS and CDR2 SASEGT. CDR3 in amino acids: CASRPGSLYEQYF. The CDR3 region has the DNA TGTGCCAGCAGGCCAGGGTCTCTCTACGAGCAGTACTTC.

A few counts support this clonotype. The chain employs TRBV27 and TRBJ2-6; possibly TRBD1 for D (6 bases). V was cut by 5 bases and J by 1 base, with 15 bases left in between. CDR1 is MNHEY, CDR2 SMNVEV, per germline (reference sequence). This CDR3 has 17 residues. The CDR3 loop is CASSIQGTPSGANVLTF. The CDR3 DNA reads as TGTGCCAGCAGTATACAGGGTACCCCGTCTGGGGCCAACGTCCTGACTTTC. Based on the CDR3 plus reference TRBV27 and TRBJ2-6, the full variable domain is EAQVTQNPRYLITVTGKKLTVTCSQNMNHEYMSWYRQDPGLGLRQIYYSMNVEVTDKGDVPEGYKVSRKEKRNFPLILESPSPNQTSLYFCASSIQGTPSGANVLTFGAGSRLTVL.

The table lists this clonotype with many counts. The rearrangement joins TRBV4-1 to TRBJ2-5, with no clear D. The ends were cut back, 4 bases at V and 2 bases at J, with 8 bases in the middle. In germline, CDR1 is MGHRA, CDR2 YSYEKL. CDR3 size: 13 residues. For the CDR3, the DNA is TGCGCCAGCAGCCCAGACTTTCAAGAGACCCAGTACTTC. It specifies CASSPDFQETQYF.

This clonotype was seen a handful of times. This chain connects TRBV13 to TRBJ1-6, with D maybe TRBD1 (5 bases). This CDR3 has 16 residues. Germline V gives CDR1 PRHDT, CDR2 FYEKMQ (reference sequence). Trimming shortened V by 4 bases and J by 2 bases, and 12 bases separated the two germline ends. As DNA, the CDR3 is TGTGCCAGCAGCTCTTGGGGGAGCGCCTATAATTCACCCCTCCACTTT. Amino acid sequence: CASSSWGSAYNSPLHF.

This clonotype was counted between two and nine times. The chain links TRBV4-1 to TRBJ1-3; possible D gene TRBD1, 5 bases. Between the trimmed V and J ends, which lost 4 bases and 4 bases, there was a span of 11 bases. The CDR3 loop spans 14 amino acids. CDR1 is MGHRA and CDR2 is YSYEKL in the germline V gene. CDR3 sequence reads: CASSLDIEGNTIYF. Here the CDR3 DNA reads TGCGCCAGCAGCCTGGACATTGAAGGAAACACCATATATTTT.

This clonotype was found many times. The V and J genes are TRBV28 and TRBJ1-1, with D unresolved. CDR3 length: 14 amino acids. Looked up from germline, CDR1 is MDHEN and CDR2 is SYDVKM. V shed 2 bases and J shed 3 bases, with 10 bases lying between them. The DNA for the CDR3 is TGTGCCAGCAGTTTAAGCGGGCAGCACACTGAAGCTTTCTTT. It specifies CASSLSGQHTEAFF.

The genes are TRBV28 and TRBJ1-5; D remains unclear. Germline CDR1 reads MDHEN; CDR2 reads SYDVKM. This CDR3 is 13 amino acids long. Trimming stripped 3 bases from V and 4 bases from J, with 7 bases between. Written as DNA, the CDR3 is TGTGCCAGCAGTTTTTCTATTAATCAGCCCCAGCATTTT. Translated, it gives CASSFSINQPQHF.